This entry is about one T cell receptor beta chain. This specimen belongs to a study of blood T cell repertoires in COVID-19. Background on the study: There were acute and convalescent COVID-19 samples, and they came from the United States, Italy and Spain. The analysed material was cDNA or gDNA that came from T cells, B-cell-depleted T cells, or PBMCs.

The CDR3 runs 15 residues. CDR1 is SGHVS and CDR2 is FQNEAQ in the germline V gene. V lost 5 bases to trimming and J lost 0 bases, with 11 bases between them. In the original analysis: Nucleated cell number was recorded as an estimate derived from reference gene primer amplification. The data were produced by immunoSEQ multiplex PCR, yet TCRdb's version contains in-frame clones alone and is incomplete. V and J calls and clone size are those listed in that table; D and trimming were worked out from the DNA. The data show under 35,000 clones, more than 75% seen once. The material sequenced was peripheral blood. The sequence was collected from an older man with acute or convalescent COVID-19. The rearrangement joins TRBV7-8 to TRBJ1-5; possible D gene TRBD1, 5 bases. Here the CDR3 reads CASSAGPYSNQPQHF. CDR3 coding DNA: TGTGCCAGCAGCGCGGGGCCTTATAGCAATCAGCCCCAGCATTTT.